This T cell receptor (beta chain) emerged from a study of CD8+ T cells in alopecia areata. Across the study: Severity among treated patients was scored by the percentage of scalp area affected. Points from the study as a whole: Tofacitinib yielded significantly lower scalp clonality and fewer expanded CD8+ clones among the top 100. Besides other cells, scalp samples also yield sequences of resident alphabeta T cells from normal skin.

Once RNA had been extracted, it was reverse transcribed into cDNA to act as the sequencing template. TCRdb's table, derived via immunoSEQ multiplex PCR, lists solely in-frame clones and lacks some. The table shows around 190,000 clones, with 45% to 65% occurring only once. The CDR3 has 15 residues. Trimming at V came to 3 bases and at J to 5 bases, leaving 6 bases not matched to a gene. Germline V lookup: CDR1 SNHLY, CDR2 FYNNEI. For this clone: Antigen: not known.

Stated treatment: oral pan-JAK inhibitor, 5-10 mg twice daily. Sample: CD4+ T cells sorted from blood, taken at week 4, from a patient treated with tofacitinib. The genes are TRBV2 and TRBJ2-2; 7 bases line up with TRBD2. The source is a human donor with alopecia areata. The chain's CDR3 is CASSDSGGSTGELFF. The CDR3 DNA is TGTGCCAGCAGTGATTCGGGAGGTAGTACCGGGGAGCTGTTTTTT.